The entry below describes one TCR beta chain. These data originate in a study of T cell responses to AZD1222 COVID-19 vaccine. The table came from immunoSEQ multiplex PCR; TCRdb's copy has only in-frame clones and leaves some out. The sample holds some 130,000 clones, around 89% seen once. Trimming took off 5 bases at V and 5 bases at J, with 17 bases between the two ends. The V gene's germline CDR1 is SGHRS and CDR2 YFSETQ. The CDR3 consists of 15 residues. This TCR was recovered from an adult in good health. Sequences were derived from peripheral blood, sampled on day 0 of AZD1222 vaccination. V and J are TRBV5-1 and TRBJ2-1, with D perhaps matching TRBD1 or TRBD2 (5 bases each). CDR3 sequence reads: CASSGLGTKHNEQFF. The CDR3 nucleotides read TGCGCCAGCAGTGGGTTGGGGACCAAACACAATGAGCAGTTCTTC. The whole variable domain, filled in from reference TRBV5-1 and TRBJ2-1, reads KAGVTQTPRYLIKTRGQQVTLSCSPISGHRSVSWYQQTPGQGLQFLFEYFSETQRNKGNFPGRFSGRQFSNSRSEMNVSTLELGDSALYLCASSGLGTKHNEQFFGPGTRLTVL.